Shown below are 22 T cell receptor beta chains from a single sample sequenced in a study of CD8 T cells in Susac syndrome. Random hexamers primed reverse transcription of about 0.5 to 1 ug RNA. TCRdb re-called the immunoSEQ multiplex PCR reads through MiXCR, storing one row per CDR3 protein. Among some 110,000 distinct CDR3 sequences listed, approximately 93% were seen once. Sequencing was performed on CD4+ T cells from PBMCs. These receptors came from a human donor with multiple sclerosis.

The rearrangement joins TRBV20-1 to TRBJ2-7, with TRBD1 identical over 10 bases. CDR3 size: 15 residues. V shed 0 bases, J shed 3 bases, and the junction held 5 bases outside the gene matches. Germline V gene lookup returns CDR1 DFQATT and CDR2 SNEGSKA (reference sequence). The CDR3 spells CSARDPGQGNYEQYF. CDR3 DNA: TGCAGTGCTAGAGACCCGGGACAGGGGAACTACGAGCAGTACTTC.

The chain has TRBV28 and TRBJ2-2, with D uncertain. Germline V gene sequence: CDR1 MDHEN, CDR2 SYDVKM. The CDR3 runs 12 residues. Between the trimmed V and J ends, which lost 3 bases and 9 bases, there was a span of 8 bases. In DNA form, the CDR3 reads TGTGCCAGCAGTTTGCCCCCCCGGGAGCTGTTTTTT. This translates into CASSLPPRELFF.

The rearrangement uses TRBV2 and TRBJ1-2; D gene ambiguous. CDR3 length equals 12 residues. V lost 4 bases and J lost 2, with 5 bases in between. CDR1 is SNHLY and CDR2 is FYNNEI in the germline V gene. The DNA for the CDR3 is TGTGCCAGCAGTGGGCAAAACTATGGCTACACCTTC. Translated: CASSGQNYGYTF.

The V call is TRBV30, the J call TRBJ1-5; the match to TRBD1 covers 8 bases. Germline CDR1 and CDR2: GTSNPN and SVGIG (reference sequence). The CDR3 is 12 amino acids. After removal of 4 bases from V and 6 bases from J, the junction contained 2 bases not matched to a gene. CDR3 nucleotide sequence: TGTGCCTGGACCCAGGGGGCTCAGCCCCAGCATTTT. Amino acids: CAWTQGAQPQHF.

The chain joins TRBV9 to TRBJ1-1; D may be TRBD1 (5 bases). With 0 bases removed from V and 4 bases from J, the gap between germline ends came to 7 bases. The CDR3 is 13 amino acids. Germline values: CDR1 SGDLS, CDR2 YYNGEE. In nucleotides, the CDR3 is TGTGCCAGCAGCGTAGCCCAGGGCACTGAAGCTTTCTTT. It encodes CASSVAQGTEAFF.

J is TRBJ1-5 and V is TRBV20-1; a possible D gene is TRBD1 (5 bases). Trimming took 1 base from V and 4 from J, leaving 8 bases between them. The CDR3 runs 13 residues. The germline CDR1 and CDR2 sequences are DFQATT and SNEGSKA (reference sequence). The CDR3 here is CSARAGTNQPQHF. The CDR3 bases are TGCAGTGCTAGAGCAGGGACTAATCAGCCCCAGCATTTT.

The chain uses TRBV10-3 and TRBJ1-1; no definite D call. Germline-derived CDR1 and CDR2 are ENHRY and SYGVKD. Trimming pared 6 bases from V and 3 bases from J, leaving 5 bases between. The CDR3 consists of 11 residues. This CDR3 is CAIRIDTEAFF. In DNA form, the CDR3 reads TGTGCCATCAGGATTGACACTGAAGCTTTCTTT.

The V gene is TRBV12-3 or TRBV12-4, the J gene TRBJ2-5; 8 nucleotides match TRBD1. This CDR3 spans 15 amino acids. V shed 4 bases, J shed 5 bases, and the junction held 9 bases outside the gene matches. This CDR3 is CASSSGAGGFETQYF. In nucleotides, the CDR3 is TGTGCCAGCAGTTCTGGGGCAGGGGGCTTTGAGACCCAGTACTTC.

The chain uses TRBV10-3 and TRBJ1-3; 7 bases line up with TRBD1. The CDR3 runs to 15 residues. The germline V gene has CDR1 ENHRY and CDR2 SYGVKD. The V segment lost 6 bases and the J segment 5 bases; nucleotides outside the gene matches: 10. CDR3: CAIRTGQVARNTIYF. The CDR3 region has the DNA TGTGCCATCAGAACCGGACAGGTCGCTCGAAACACCATATATTTT.

The chain couples TRBV6-5 to TRBJ1-4; a possible D gene is TRBD1 (5 bases). The germline V gene has CDR1 MNHEY and CDR2 SVGAGI. V was shortened by 8 bases and J by 5 bases, with 9 bases between the two germline ends. The CDR3 totals 12 residues. The CDR3 sequence: CASGGRNEKLFF. CDR3 nucleotide sequence: TGTGCCAGCGGGGGGAGAAATGAAAAACTGTTTTTT.

The chain links TRBV6-4 to TRBJ2-1; TRBD1 matches at 7 bases. Germline trimming cut 0 bases from V and 7 bases from J; bases unmatched to any gene: 12. The CDR3 extends over 17 amino acids. Germline V gene lookup returns CDR1 MRHNA and CDR2 SNTAGT. In nucleotides, the CDR3 is TGTGCCAGCAGTGACTCGTCCATTTTGACAGGGAGAAATGAGCAGTTCTTC. It yields the protein CASSDSSILTGRNEQFF.

The chain is built from TRBV20-1 and TRBJ1-2; possibly TRBD1 for D (6 bases). The CDR3 is 13 residues long. Trimming took off 1 base at V and 3 bases at J, with 9 bases between the two ends. Germline-derived CDR1 and CDR2 are DFQATT and SNEGSKA (reference sequence). The CDR3 region is CSARGGTHYGYTF. In DNA form, the CDR3 reads TGCAGTGCTAGAGGGGGGACACACTATGGCTACACCTTC.

The rearrangement links TRBV20-1 to TRBJ1-5, with D possibly TRBD1 on 5 matching bases. The length of the CDR3 is 13 residues. Germline V gene data show CDR1 as DFQATT and CDR2 as SNEGSKA (reference sequence). The germline V and J ends were trimmed by 6 bases and 6 bases, with 15 bases remaining between them. The CDR3 loop is CSAAPGGSQPQHF. The CDR3 DNA follows: TGCAGTGCCGCTCCCGGGGGAAGTCAGCCCCAGCATTTT.

The gene calls are TRBV12-5 and TRBJ1-1; D might be TRBD1 (6 bases). Trimming removed 0 bases from V and 4 bases from J, with 12 bases in between. This CDR3 region has 15 residues. Germline lookup yields CDR1 LGHNT and CDR2 FRNRAP. CDR3 sequence (DNA): TGTGCTAGTGGTTTGGTTTCGGGGGCGCCCACTGAAGCTTTCTTT. It translates to CASGLVSGAPTEAFF.

The chain uses TRBV6-2 or TRBV6-3 and TRBJ2-1, with 9 positions matching TRBD2. The trim removed 5 bases at V and 10 bases at J, leaving 6 bases unmatched. The CDR3 is 13 residues long. Per the germline V gene, CDR1 is MNHEY and CDR2 is SVGEGT. The CDR3 DNA is TGTGCCAGCAGTACTATAGCGGGGGCAGAGCAGTTCTTC. Its protein product is CASSTIAGAEQFF.

The J gene is TRBJ1-2, the V gene TRBV27, with 8 positions matching TRBD1. Per the germline V gene, CDR1 is MNHEY and CDR2 is SMNVEV (reference sequence). CDR3 size: 13 residues. V lost 10 bases and J lost 7; bases outside the gene matches: 11. DNA for the CDR3: TGTGCCACACTCCCTGGACAGGGTGGTGGCTACACCTTC. Amino acids: CATLPGQGGGYTF.

The chain has TRBV20-1 and TRBJ1-3; D might be TRBD1 (6 bases). The CDR3 length is 16 residues. The V end lost 0 bases, the J end lost 0 bases, and 12 bases lay between the germline ends. Germline loops: CDR1 DFQATT, CDR2 SNEGSKA (reference sequence). The CDR3 is CSARDGRQASGNTIYF. In DNA form, the CDR3 reads TGCAGTGCTAGAGATGGACGACAGGCCTCTGGAAACACCATATATTTT.

This chain connects TRBV5-4 to TRBJ1-2; perhaps TRBD1 as D (6 bases). V was clipped by 1 base and J by 4 bases, with 11 bases between them. The CDR3 is made up of 14 amino acids. CDR1 and CDR2 (germline): SGHNT, YYREEE (reference sequence). The DNA of the CDR3 is TGTGCCAGCAGCTTGACAGGGATCGGCTATGGCTACACCTTC. It encodes CASSLTGIGYGYTF.

V is TRBV6-1 and J is TRBJ2-3; the D is unclear. The V gene's germline CDR1 is MNHNS and CDR2 SASEGT. This CDR3 contains 15 residues. V shed 2 bases and J shed 0 bases, with 9 bases lying between them. CDR3 residues: CASSENGGSTDTQYF. The CDR3 bases are TGTGCCAGCAGTGAAAACGGCGGTAGCACAGATACGCAGTATTTT.

The chain links TRBV20-1 to TRBJ2-7; 9 positions agree with TRBD2. V lost 3 bases to trimming and J lost 0 bases; unmatched junction nucleotides: 6. The CDR3 spans 15 residues. Germline CDR1 and CDR2: DFQATT and SNEGSKA (reference sequence). CDR3 loop: CSASSSGGVSYEQYF. CDR3 coding DNA: TGCAGTGCTAGTAGTAGCGGGGGCGTCTCCTACGAGCAGTACTTC.

The gene calls are TRBV28 and TRBJ2-3; 9 nucleotides match TRBD2. Germline values: CDR1 MDHEN, CDR2 SYDVKM. After removal of 2 bases from V and 2 bases from J, the junction contained 8 bases not matched to a gene. There are 17 residues in the CDR3. The CDR3 nucleotides read TGTGCCAGCAGTTTAGGCGGGGGGGCCTTTCACACAGATACGCAGTATTTT. It specifies CASSLGGGAFHTDTQYF.

The chain links TRBV28 to TRBJ1-1; D gene ambiguous. V lost 7 bases to trimming and J lost 1 base, with 10 bases between them. The CDR3 runs 13 residues. The germline V gene has CDR1 MDHEN and CDR2 SYDVKM. The CDR3: CASITMTNTEAFF. The CDR3 region has the DNA TGTGCCAGCATCACTATGACGAACACTGAAGCTTTCTTT. Full variable domain (outside the CDR3, taken from reference TRBV28 and TRBJ1-1): DVKVTQSSRYLVKRTGEKVFLECVQDMDHENMFWYRQDPGLGLRLIYFSYDVKMKEKGDIPEGYSVSREKKERFSLILESASTNQTSMYLCASITMTNTEAFFGQGTRLTVV.